This entry lists 32 T cell receptor beta chains sequenced from one sample in a study of vaccination and CD4 T cells after COVID-19. These receptors are not linked to any known antigen. Noted treatment: roughly 11-day PBMC culture with coronavirus spike peptide pools or control peptides (ViraFEST assay). Cultured CD4+ T-cell DNA underwent Oncomine TCR Beta short-read sequencing. Via MiXCR, TCRdb re-called the PCR reads, giving one row per CDR3 protein. The table has about 12,000 distinct CDR3 sequences, less than 80% seen once. Sequences were derived from CD4+ T cells from blood, cultured in vitro, sampled before SARS-CoV-2 vaccination. These receptors came from a human donor who had recovered from COVID-19.

This chain joins TRBV2 and TRBJ1-2; D is unresolved. Germline CDR1 is SNHLY and CDR2 is FYNNEI. The CDR3 length is 12 residues. Trimming took off 3 bases at V and 8 bases at J, with 10 bases between the two ends. CDR3 loop: CASSEPNLGYTF. The CDR3 nucleotides read TGTGCCAGCAGTGAGCCGAATCTCGGCTACACCTTC.

This clonotype has a single count. This chain joins TRBV7-2 and TRBJ2-7; 16 bases align to TRBD2. The trim removed 6 bases at V and 3 bases at J, leaving 14 bases unmatched. The CDR3 covers 19 residues. CDR1 is SGHTA, CDR2 FQGNSA, per germline. The CDR3 nucleotides are TGTGCCAGCAGATCATACGCCGGGACTAGCGGGAGGGCGTTCTACGAGCAGTACTTC. Translated: CASRSYAGTSGRAFYEQYF.

This chain uses TRBV5-1 with TRBJ1-6; a possible D gene is TRBD1 (5 bases). There are 16 residues in the CDR3. CDR1 is SGHRS and CDR2 is YFSETQ in the germline V gene. Trimming left V 4 bases short and J 6 bases short, with 17 bases between. The CDR3 reads CASSALQGGGNSPLHF. The DNA for the CDR3 is TGCGCCAGCAGCGCCCTCCAGGGTGGCGGTAATTCACCCCTCCACTTT.

The gene calls are TRBV30 and TRBJ2-7; 8 bases agree with TRBD2. The length of the CDR3 is 17 residues. Germline CDR1 reads GTSNPN; CDR2 reads SVGIG (reference sequence). With 2 bases clipped from V and 0 bases from J, the junction kept 12 bases outside the gene matches. The CDR3 loop reads CAWSPPRGGGRSYEQYF. CDR3 in DNA: TGTGCCTGGAGTCCCCCCCGGGGGGGAGGGCGCTCCTACGAGCAGTACTTC.

This clonotype was detected only a few times. This chain joins TRBV5-1 and TRBJ2-5, with a tentative D call TRBD1 (5 bases). Germline assignment: CDR1 SGHRS and CDR2 YFSETQ. Trimming removed 4 bases at V and 2 bases at J, with 12 bases between. The CDR3 is 14 amino acids. CDR3 sequence (DNA): TGCGCCAGCAGCCTAACGACAGCACAAGAGACCCAGTACTTC. Translation gives CASSLTTAQETQYF.

The chain couples TRBV7-9 to TRBJ2-1, with 11 bases fitting TRBD2. Germline assignment: CDR1 SEHNR and CDR2 FQNEAQ (reference sequence). Trimming at V came to 2 bases and at J to 3 bases, leaving 3 bases not matched to a gene. This CDR3 comprises 16 residues. The CDR3 DNA reads as TGTGCCAGCAGCTTAACCGGGACTAGCGGCTACAATGAGCAGTTCTTC. This codes for CASSLTGTSGYNEQFF.

This chain joins TRBV20-1 and TRBJ2-1; TRBD2 matches at 8 bases. The ends lost 2 bases at V and 7 bases at J; junction bases unmatched: 10. Germline V lookup: CDR1 DFQATT, CDR2 SNEGSKA (reference sequence). This CDR3 has 15 residues. CDR3 sequence (DNA): TGCAGTGCTAGAAGGGCGGGACTAGGGTTAAATGAGCAGTTCTTC. Its protein product is CSARRAGLGLNEQFF.

CDR3 in DNA: TGTGCCAGCAGTCCGACTAGTTTCTATTCCTACAATGAGCAGTTCTTC. Residues: CASSPTSFYSYNEQFF. The V gene is TRBV28, the J gene TRBJ2-1, with D tentatively TRBD2 (6 bases). Germline V gene data show CDR1 as MDHEN and CDR2 as SYDVKM. Between the trimmed V and J ends, which lost 5 bases and 1 base, there was a span of 15 bases. The CDR3 sequence is 16 residues long.

This clonotype appeared once. This chain links TRBV28 with TRBJ2-3; TRBD2 matches at 14 bases. V dropped 4 bases and J dropped 0; count of bases not matched to a gene: 6. This CDR3 has 18 residues. The germline V gene has CDR1 MDHEN and CDR2 SYDVKM. The CDR3, as DNA: TGTGCCAGCAGTTACGGACTAGCGGGAGGCCCTAGCACAGATACGCAGTATTTT. This sequence encodes CASSYGLAGGPSTDTQYF. The entire variable domain, with the rest obtained from reference TRBV28 and TRBJ2-3, is as follows: DVKVTQSSRYLVKRTGEKVFLECVQDMDHENMFWYRQDPGLGLRLIYFSYDVKMKEKGDIPEGYSVSREKKERFSLILESASTNQTSMYLCASSYGLAGGPSTDTQYFGPGTRLTVL.

This clonotype was seen a single time. The V and J genes are TRBV15 and TRBJ2-5; D perhaps matches TRBD1 (6 bases). Trimming cost V 1 base and J 3 bases, with 12 bases left between them. The CDR3 consists of 15 residues. Germline V gene sequence: CDR1 LNHNV, CDR2 YYDKDF (reference sequence). Here the CDR3 reads CATSRGDTGKETQYF. CDR3 bases: TGTGCCACCAGCAGAGGGGACACGGGGAAAGAGACCCAGTACTTC. The whole variable domain, remainder taken from reference TRBV15 and TRBJ2-5, is DAMVIQNPRYQVTQFGKPVTLSCSQTLNHNVMYWYQQKSSQAPKLLFHYYDKDFNNEADTPDNFQSRRPNTSFCFLDIRSPGLGDTAMYLCATSRGDTGKETQYFGPGTRLLVL.

The chain is built from TRBV15 and TRBJ1-5, with 7 bases matching TRBD1. CDR1 and CDR2 from the germline V gene are LNHNV and YYDKDF (reference sequence). V gave up 3 bases and J gave up 1 base; unmatched junction bases: 18. This CDR3 has 20 amino acids. The CDR3 sequence is CATSSVSQTGRIRSNQPQHF. DNA of the CDR3: TGTGCCACCAGCAGTGTCTCCCAGACAGGGCGAATTCGCAGCAATCAGCCCCAGCATTTT.

This clonotype was seen only once. V and J are TRBV9 and TRBJ2-7, with TRBD2 matching over 14 bases. J lost 7 bases, V lost 4 bases, and 10 bases had no gene match. This CDR3 is built from 16 residues. Germline V gene lookup returns CDR1 SGDLS and CDR2 YYNGEE. CDR3 protein: CASSYSGTSGRNEQYF. Written as DNA, the CDR3 is TGTGCCAGCAGCTACTCCGGGACTAGCGGGAGAAATGAGCAGTACTTC.

The V call is TRBV6-4, the J call TRBJ2-3; the match to TRBD2 covers 9 bases. Germline CDR1 reads MRHNA; CDR2 reads SNTAGT. The CDR3 is made up of 16 amino acids. The J segment lost 0 bases and the V segment lost 3 bases, leaving 4 bases of the junction unmatched. CDR3 amino acids: CASSEGLAESTDTQYF. The CDR3 coding sequence is TGTGCCAGCAGTGAGGGACTAGCAGAGAGCACAGATACGCAGTATTTT.

A few counts support this clonotype. The genes are TRBV20-1 and TRBJ2-1; D not resolved. The V gene lost 5 bases and the J gene lost 6 bases, with 5 bases spanning the gap. This CDR3 region has 10 residues. In germline, CDR1 is DFQATT, CDR2 SNEGSKA (reference sequence). The CDR3 DNA reads TGCAGTGCTCAGCTCAATGAGCAGTTCTTC. It codes for CSAQLNEQFF.

V is TRBV28 and J is TRBJ1-2; no clear D gene. CDR3 length equals 13 residues. Germline V CDR1 and CDR2: MDHEN, SYDVKM. The germline V and J ends were trimmed by 1 base and 4 bases, with 7 bases remaining between them. The CDR3 loop reads CASSLSATYGYTF. For the CDR3, the DNA is TGTGCCAGCAGTTTATCGGCCACCTATGGCTACACCTTC.

V and J are TRBV6-1 and TRBJ2-7; 7 bases match TRBD1. Germline V lookup: CDR1 MNHNS, CDR2 SASEGT. Losses at the gene ends were 6 bases for V and 1 base for J; bases not matched to a gene: 6. This CDR3 has 14 residues. The chain's CDR3 is CASRGTANSYEQYF. CDR3 DNA sequence: TGTGCCAGCAGGGGGACAGCCAATTCCTACGAGCAGTACTTC.

CDR3 in amino acids: CASSPQGARTGAKQFF. CDR3 bases: TGTGCCAGCAGCCCACAGGGGGCGCGGACGGGGGCGAAGCAGTTCTTC. The chain links TRBV11-2 to TRBJ2-1; 9 bases are shared with TRBD1. This CDR3 is built from 16 residues. CDR1 and CDR2 from the germline V gene are SGHAT and FQNNGV. Trimming at V came to 5 bases and at J to 11 bases, leaving 16 bases not matched to a gene. Full variable domain (outside the CDR3, taken from reference TRBV11-2 and TRBJ2-1): EAGVAQSPRYKIIEKRQSVAFWCNPISGHATLYWYQQILGQGPKLLIQFQNNGVVDDSQLPKDRFSAERLKGVDSTLKIQPAKLEDSAVYLCASSPQGARTGAKQFFGPGTRLTVL.

With regard to this clonotype: The junction shows a germline mismatch at one end, possibly a read error. The J gene is TRBJ1-5, the V gene TRBV20-1, with a weak D call TRBD1 (6 bases). CDR3 length equals 15 residues. Germline CDR1 reads DFQATT; CDR2 reads SNEGSKA (reference sequence). The CDR3, as DNA: TGCAGTGCGGGGGCGACAGGAGCTAGCAACCAGCCCCAGCATTTT. It yields the protein CSAGATGASNQPQHF.

V and J are TRBV27 and TRBJ2-7; D possibly corresponds to TRBD1 (6 bases). Germline lookup yields CDR1 MNHEY and CDR2 SMNVEV (reference sequence). V lost 2 bases and J lost 2, with 13 bases in between. This CDR3 region has 15 residues. The CDR3 nucleotides are TGTGCCAGCAGTTTAGGTACAGGGCTTACCTACGAGCAGTACTTC. This encodes CASSLGTGLTYEQYF.

The chain is built from TRBV6-1 and TRBJ2-5, with TRBD2 matching 14 bases. V gave up 7 bases and J gave up 7 bases; unmatched junction bases: 8. The V gene's germline CDR1 is MNHNS and CDR2 SASEGT. CDR3 length equals 15 residues. The CDR3 sequence is CASNRGTSGSWTQYF. As DNA, the CDR3 is TGTGCCAGCAACCGAGGGACTAGCGGGAGTTGGACCCAGTACTTC.

The J gene is TRBJ1-4, the V gene TRBV20-1; the D is unclear. Germline CDR1 and CDR2: DFQATT and SNEGSKA (reference sequence). The CDR3 is 14 residues long. V dropped 6 bases and J dropped 2 bases, with 13 bases sitting between them. The CDR3 loop is CSAPPGVTNEKLFF. The CDR3 nucleotides read TGCAGTGCCCCCCCTGGGGTGACTAATGAAAAACTGTTTTTT.

In regard to this clonotype: A junction end diverges from the germline sequence, so it may reflect a read error. The J gene is TRBJ1-4, the V gene TRBV6-1; 8 bases are shared with TRBD1. The CDR3 sequence is 12 residues long. Germline lookup yields CDR1 MNHNS and CDR2 SASEGT. DNA for the CDR3: TGTGCCAGCAGTGAGCAGGGGGCGAGGGTCGTTTTT. This sequence encodes CASSEQGARVVF.

J is TRBJ2-7 and V is TRBV20-1, with 7 nucleotides matching TRBD2. Trimming at V came to 5 bases and at J to 5 bases, leaving 12 bases not matched to a gene. The CDR3 has 14 residues. Germline V gene lookup returns CDR1 DFQATT and CDR2 SNEGSKA (reference sequence). The CDR3 sequence is CSAGGVPPGHEQYF. CDR3 nucleotide sequence: TGCAGTGCTGGGGGGGTCCCTCCCGGCCACGAGCAGTACTTC.

The chain combines TRBV7-2 with TRBJ1-5; D call uncertain. Germline V gene lookup returns CDR1 SGHTA and CDR2 FQGNSA. The V end was cut by 5 bases, the J end by 6 bases, with 17 bases between. The CDR3 length is 15 residues. The CDR3 bases are TGTGCCAGCAGCCGAGACTGGGAAGTAGGTCAGCCCCAGCATTTT. This sequence encodes CASSRDWEVGQPQHF.

This clonotype has a single count. V is TRBV12-3 or TRBV12-4 and J is TRBJ1-2; D is ambiguous. Trimming left V 6 bases short and J 4 bases short, with 12 bases between. The CDR3 totals 13 residues. CDR3 sequence: CASSPGEAYGYTF. DNA for the CDR3: TGTGCCAGCAGCCCCGGGGAAGCCTATGGCTACACCTTC.

The rearrangement links TRBV24-1 to TRBJ1-5; D might be TRBD1 (6 bases). V lost 5 bases and J lost 6, with 13 bases in between. Germline V lookup: CDR1 KGHDR, CDR2 SFDVKD. The CDR3 runs 14 residues. The CDR3 DNA sequence: TGTGCCACCAGTGGCCCAGGGGTGATTCAGCCCCAGCATTTT. This encodes CATSGPGVIQPQHF.

This chain uses TRBV20-1 with TRBJ2-1; D not resolved. V dropped 0 bases and J dropped 4 bases, with 10 bases sitting between them. The CDR3 runs 14 residues. The germline gives CDR1 DFQATT, CDR2 SNEGSKA (reference sequence). The CDR3 reads CSARDGILYNEQFF. CDR3 DNA sequence: TGCAGTGCTAGAGATGGCATTCTGTACAATGAGCAGTTCTTC.

CDR3 sequence reads: CASSLGFERRGDTQYF. The CDR3, as DNA: TGTGCCAGCAGCTTAGGGTTTGAGAGGCGGGGAGATACGCAGTATTTT. The gene calls are TRBV7-9 and TRBJ2-3; D might be TRBD2 (6 bases). The germline V gene has CDR1 SEHNR and CDR2 FQNEAQ (reference sequence). CDR3 length: 16 residues. V was pared by 1 base and J by 5 bases, with 16 bases between.

The rearrangement links TRBV3-1 to TRBJ1-1; weak D call: TRBD1 (5 bases). This CDR3 has 13 residues. Germline CDR1 LGHDT, CDR2 YNNKEL (reference sequence). The V end was cut by 6 bases, the J end by 5 bases, with 13 bases between. The CDR3 DNA reads as TGTGCCAGCAGGGAGGGGAGCAGGACTGAAGCTTTCTTT. Translated, it gives CASREGSRTEAFF.

This clonotype showed up just a few times. The chain combines TRBV7-3 with TRBJ2-1, with TRBD2 identical over 11 bases. Trimming took 6 bases from V and 4 from J; bases not matched to a gene: 5. This CDR3 is built from 15 residues. Germline V gene data show CDR1 as SGHTA and CDR2 as FQGTGA. The CDR3 loop is CASSLGLAGYNEQFF. In DNA, the CDR3 is TGTGCCAGCAGTCTCGGACTAGCGGGTTACAATGAGCAGTTCTTC.

In the case of this clonotype: Its ends do not fully match the called genes, so a read error is possible. V is TRBV7-2 and J is TRBJ2-5; maybe TRBD2 (6 bases). The CDR3 sequence is 13 residues long. Germline CDR1 and CDR2: SGHTA and FQGNSA. CDR3 DNA sequence: TGTGCCGGCAGCCAAGGGGACTGGGAGACCCAGTACTTC. Protein product: CAGSQGDWETQYF.

The V gene is TRBV2, the J gene TRBJ2-7; TRBD2 might be the D (6 bases). Trimming pared 8 bases from V and 3 bases from J, leaving 17 bases between. The germline V gene encodes CDR1 SNHLY and CDR2 FYNNEI. There are 14 residues in the CDR3. CDR3 nucleotides: TGTGCCAGCTGCCTGGGCGGCGGGAACTACGAGCAGTACTTC. It translates to CASCLGGGNYEQYF. Drawing the rest from reference TRBV2 and TRBJ2-7, the complete variable domain is EPEVTQTPSHQVTQMGQEVILRCVPISNHLYFYWYRQILGQKVEFLVSFYNNEISEKSEIFDDQFSVERPDGSNFTLKIRSTKLEDSAMYFCASCLGGGNYEQYFGPGTRLTVT.